The 10 T cell receptor beta chains given below trace back to one sample, sequenced in a study of lymphopenia after photon versus proton radiotherapy. Clones were read by immunoSEQ multiplex PCR, and TCRdb kept only the in-frame ones, dropping some. This table holds about 49,000 clones, around 80% found once. Sequencing used peripheral blood, obtained from a patient treated with photon-based radiotherapy. These receptors all stem from a middle-aged man with gastric cancer.

The chain combines TRBV5-4 with TRBJ2-7; D is possibly TRBD2 (6 bases). V lost 0 bases and J 5 bases, leaving 18 bases between the germline ends. Germline values: CDR1 SGHNT, CDR2 YYREEE (reference sequence). The CDR3 runs 16 residues. The CDR3 reads CASSLGGTVPTNEQYF. DNA for the CDR3: TGTGCCAGCAGCTTGGGAGGGACTGTCCCTACGAACGAGCAGTACTTC.

The DNA for the CDR3 is TGTGCCACTGAGGACAGGGGGCGCGCCTACGAGCAGTACTTC. Translating it yields CATEDRGRAYEQYF. The chain employs TRBV6-1 and TRBJ2-7; 11 bases fit TRBD1. V trimming: 10 bases; J trimming: 2 bases; junction bases outside the gene matches: 7. The germline CDR1 and CDR2 sequences are MNHNS and SASEGT. The CDR3 is 14 residues long.

The chain carries TRBV7-9 and TRBJ2-2; TRBD2 aligns across 13 bases. The CDR3 contains 17 residues. Germline CDR1 is SEHNR and CDR2 is FQNEAQ (reference sequence). Trimming took 5 bases from V and 3 from J; bases not matched to a gene: 6. As DNA, the CDR3 is TGTGCCAGCAGCATCCAGGGACTAGCGGGATACACCGGGGAGCTGTTTTTT. Translating gives CASSIQGLAGYTGELFF.

With regard to this clone: The junction does not match germline at one end; this may be a read error. J is TRBJ2-2 and V is TRBV19; D gene uncertain. CDR1 and CDR2 (germline): LNHDA, SQIVND (reference sequence). This CDR3 contains 14 residues. CDR3 sequence: CATETAGNTEELFF. For the CDR3, the DNA is TGTGCCACCGAAACGGCTGGGAACACCGAGGAGCTGTTTTTT.

V usage is TRBV7-9 and J usage is TRBJ2-1, with D uncertain. This CDR3 has 15 residues. V was trimmed by 3 bases and J by 8 bases, leaving 17 bases between them. The germline gives CDR1 SEHNR, CDR2 FQNEAQ (reference sequence). CDR3 nucleotides: TGTGCCAGCAGCTTGGACGTGATCCGGCCATATGAGCAGTTCTTC. It translates to CASSLDVIRPYEQFF.

This chain joins TRBV28 and TRBJ2-3; D call uncertain. Looked up from germline, CDR1 is MDHEN and CDR2 is SYDVKM. Deletions cut 2 bases from V and 2 bases from J, with 8 bases between. The CDR3 contains 14 residues. The CDR3 nucleotides are TGTGCCAGCAGTTTAACCTCGTACACAGATACGCAGTATTTT. This codes for CASSLTSYTDTQYF.

The rearrangement links TRBV5-1 to TRBJ2-1; TRBD2 agrees at 8 bases. The CDR3 sequence is 18 residues long. J lost 6 bases, V lost 0 bases, and 14 bases had no gene match. CDR1 and CDR2 from the germline V gene are SGHRS and YFSETQ. In nucleotides, the CDR3 is TGCGCCAGCAGCTTGGATAGCGGGATAGGAACCCTAATCAATGAGCAGTTCTTC. It encodes CASSLDSGIGTLINEQFF. Supplemented by reference TRBV5-1 and TRBJ2-1, the full variable domain reads KAGVTQTPRYLIKTRGQQVTLSCSPISGHRSVSWYQQTPGQGLQFLFEYFSETQRNKGNFPGRFSGRQFSNSRSEMNVSTLELGDSALYLCASSLDSGIGTLINEQFFGPGTRLTVL.

The chain joins TRBV5-4 to TRBJ2-3; D is undetermined. Germline CDR1 SGHNT, CDR2 YYREEE (reference sequence). This CDR3 has 14 residues. The germline V and J ends were trimmed by 4 bases and 3 bases, with 12 bases remaining between them. This CDR3 is CASSDFGLTDTQYF. CDR3 nucleotide sequence: TGTGCCAGCAGCGACTTTGGGCTAACAGATACGCAGTATTTT.

The CDR3 sequence: CASSPAGEILDTQYF. CDR3 DNA: TGTGCCAGCAGCCCAGCGGGAGAAATATTGGATACGCAGTATTTT. This chain uses TRBV14 with TRBJ2-3, with 8 bases matching TRBD2. The CDR3 is 15 residues long. Germline V gene lookup returns CDR1 SGHDN and CDR2 FVKESK. V lost 4 bases, J lost 6 bases, and 9 bases stayed unmatched.

This chain links TRBV15 with TRBJ1-4, with D unresolved. Per the germline V gene, CDR1 is LNHNV and CDR2 is YYDKDF (reference sequence). The V and J ends lost 0 bases and 5 bases respectively, with 7 bases between them. The CDR3 is 14 amino acids. CDR3 DNA sequence: TGTGCCACCAGCAGAGAAGTCAGGAATGAAAAACTGTTTTTT. It translates to CATSREVRNEKLFF.